One and the same sample provided the 15 T cell receptor beta chains below, sequenced in a study of T cell clonality in common variable immunodeficiency. Their cognate antigens are unknown. Overall study findings and caveats: In common variable immunodeficiency, TCR beta chains reportedly carried fewer deletions and N-nucleotide insertions.

Assay used: immunoSEQ multiplex PCR; TCRdb lists only in-frame clones, some missing. The sample is made up of about 20,000 clones, none counted only once. Sequencing was done on a sample of peripheral blood mononuclear cells. These receptors all come from a human donor with common variable immunodeficiency.

In regard to this clone: The read terminates 3 residues ahead of where the CDR3 ends, so the germline J gene completes it. The V call is TRBV2, the J call TRBJ2-3; 10 bases line up with TRBD2. The CDR3 is made up of 15 amino acids. J was trimmed by 3 bases and V by 9 bases; bases with no gene match: 9. Germline CDR1 is SNHLY and CDR2 is FYNNEI. CDR3 DNA (partial): TGTGCCAGTGTACCTAGCGGGAGTATAACAGATACG. The encoded protein is CASVPSGSITDT. The CDR3 in full is CASVPSGSITDTQYF.

With respect to this clone: The read comes to an end 3 residues before the CDR3 does, leaving the germline J gene to fill in the end. The V call is TRBV7-2, the J call TRBJ2-7, with no clear D. This CDR3 comprises 14 residues. V lost 1 base and J 3 bases, leaving 10 bases between the germline ends. Germline CDR1 is SGHTA and CDR2 is FQGNSA. CDR3 DNA, as far as it was read: TGTGCCAGCAGCTTAGAGGCTGTCATCTACGAG. Amino acid sequence: CASSLEAVIYE. The CDR3 as a whole reads CASSLEAVIYEQYF.

This clone was counted between two and nine times. The CDR3 goes on 3 residues after the read ends, and that part is filled in from the germline J gene. V is TRBV6-1 and J is TRBJ1-2; D remains ambiguous. Germline CDR1 and CDR2: MNHNS and SASEGT. Trimming removed 3 bases from V and 4 bases from J, with 12 bases in between. This CDR3 has 14 amino acids. The part of the CDR3 DNA that was read is TGTGCCAGCAGTGACGACACAGTGAGCTATGGC. Protein sequence: CASSDDTVSYG. The CDR3 in its entirety is CASSDDTVSYGYTF.

The sequenced part of the CDR3 DNA is TGTGCCAGCAGCCGCCGGGACAGGGGCACAGATACG. Its protein is CASSRRDRGTDT. In full, the CDR3 reads CASSRRDRGTDTQYF. V gene TRBV7-2 combines with J gene TRBJ2-3, with 9 bases matching TRBD1. The DNA ends 3 residues before the CDR3 does, and the rest of the CDR3 is filled in from the germline J gene. V was pared by 5 bases and J by 1 base, with 4 bases of the junction left unmatched. The V gene's germline CDR1 is SGHTA and CDR2 FQGNSA. There are 15 residues in the CDR3.

This clone occurred a few times. Read coverage stops 3 residues before the CDR3 terminus; the germline J gene supplies the remainder. The rearrangement joins TRBV7-9 to TRBJ2-7, with D perhaps TRBD2 (6 bases). V was shortened by 6 bases and J by 1 base, with 7 bases between the two germline ends. Germline assignment: CDR1 SEHNR and CDR2 FQNEAQ (reference sequence). This CDR3 has 12 residues. The CDR3 loop reads CASRGTSYEQYF. The CDR3 DNA, read in part, is TGTGCCAGCAGAGGGACTTCCTACGAG. Full variable domain (missing parts from reference TRBV7-9 and TRBJ2-7): DTGVSQNPRHKITKRGQNVTFRCDPISEHNRLYWYRQTLGQGPEFLTYFQNEAQLEKSRLLSDRFSAERPKGSFSTLEIQRTEQGDSAMYLCASRGTSYEQYFGPGTRLTVT.

Remarks on this clone: The read terminates 3 residues ahead of where the CDR3 ends, so the germline J gene completes it. The chain joins TRBV6-2 or TRBV6-3 to TRBJ1-2; D uncertain. V lost 0 bases, J lost 4 bases, and 6 bases lay in between. Germline-derived CDR1 and CDR2 are MNHEY and SVGEGT. The CDR3 covers 13 residues. CDR3 DNA (partial): TGTGCCAGCAGTTACTCAGGACTCTATGGC. This encodes CASSYSGLYG. The whole CDR3 protein is CASSYSGLYGYTF.

Comments on this clone: The CDR3 end is not reached by the read, which stops 3 residues before it; the germline J gene fills it in. The chain uses TRBV18 and TRBJ2-1; the match to TRBD2 covers 9 bases. Germline V lookup: CDR1 KGHSH, CDR2 LQKENI. CDR3 length: 16 residues. Losses at the gene ends were 4 bases for V and 2 bases for J; bases not matched to a gene: 6. The CDR3 DNA, read in part, is TGTGCCAGCTCACTACTTGCTAGCGGGGCCTACAATGAG. Translated, it gives CASSLLASGAYNE. The CDR3, in full, reads CASSLLASGAYNEQFF.

In regard to this clone: Read coverage stops 3 residues before the CDR3 terminus; the germline J gene supplies the remainder. This chain uses TRBV7-9 with TRBJ1-5; D is possibly TRBD1 (5 bases). The CDR3 runs to 14 residues. Looked up from germline, CDR1 is SEHNR and CDR2 is FQNEAQ (reference sequence). Trimming stripped 5 bases from V and 5 bases from J, with 13 bases between. CDR3 protein: CASSRGHVHQPQHF. Incomplete CDR3 DNA: TGTGCCAGCAGCCGAGGACACGTCCATCAGCCC. Drawing the rest from reference TRBV7-9 and TRBJ1-5, the complete variable domain is DTGVSQNPRHKITKRGQNVTFRCDPISEHNRLYWYRQTLGQGPEFLTYFQNEAQLEKSRLLSDRFSAERPKGSFSTLEIQRTEQGDSAMYLCASSRGHVHQPQHFGDGTRLSIL.

This clone was seen only a few times. The read ends 3 residues before the CDR3 terminus; that terminus is restored from the germline J gene. The chain is built from TRBV2 and TRBJ1-6; no reliable D call. V was pared by 5 bases and J by 0 bases, with 14 bases between. The CDR3 totals 17 residues. Germline CDR1 reads SNHLY; CDR2 reads FYNNEI. The chain's CDR3 is CASSMELASSYNSPLHF. The sequenced CDR3 bases are TGTGCCAGCAGTATGGAATTAGCTAGCTCCTATAATTCACCC.

Regarding this clone: Read sequence stops 3 residues before the CDR3 end, and the germline J gene provides the missing end. The chain carries TRBV19 and TRBJ2-7; 9 positions agree with TRBD1. CDR1 and CDR2 (germline): LNHDA, SQIVND (reference sequence). Unmatched junction bases numbered 6, after V lost 5 bases and J lost 1 base. The CDR3 is 15 residues long. This CDR3 reads CASSLDRGSSYEQYF. CDR3 DNA, as far as it was read: TGTGCCAGTAGTCTGGACAGGGGTTCTTCCTACGAG.

To note about this clone: The CDR3 extends 3 residues past the end of the read, so its final part is completed from the germline J gene. The chain carries TRBV7-2 and TRBJ1-2, with no clear D. V was cut by 3 bases and J by 2 bases, with 4 bases left in between. This CDR3 has 12 residues. Germline CDR1 is SGHTA and CDR2 is FQGNSA. CDR3 in amino acids: CASSFPNYGYTF. The CDR3 bases that were read are TGTGCCAGCAGCTTTCCAAACTATGGC.

This clone appeared a few times. The sequence runs out 3 residues before the end of the CDR3; the remainder is reconstructed from the germline J gene. The gene calls are TRBV14 and TRBJ2-5, with TRBD1 matching over 10 bases. The CDR3 is 17 amino acids. Germline V gene lookup returns CDR1 SGHDN and CDR2 FVKESK. J lost 4 bases, V lost 0 bases, and 8 bases had no gene match. The sequenced CDR3 bases are TGTGCCAGCAGCCAAGACAGGGGACAGGGGTCCCGAGAGACC. Residues: CASSQDRGQGSRET. The entire CDR3 sequence reads CASSQDRGQGSRETQYF. Together with reference TRBV14 and TRBJ2-5, the CDR3 gives the full variable domain: EAGVTQFPSHSVIEKGQTVTLRCDPISGHDNLYWYRRVMGKEIKFLLHFVKESKQDESGMPNNRFLAERTGGTYSTLKVQPAELEDSGVYFCASSQDRGQGSRETQYFGPGTRLLVL.

This clone is medium-sized. Sequencing ends 3 residues short of the CDR3 end; the germline J gene provides the rest. This rearrangement joins TRBV29-1 to TRBJ2-3, with 13 bases aligning to TRBD2. The germline gives CDR1 SQVTM, CDR2 ANQGSEA. The J segment lost 0 bases and the V segment lost 3 bases, leaving 3 bases of the junction unmatched. This CDR3 contains 16 residues. Partial CDR3 DNA: TGCAGCGTTGAGACTAGCGGGAGGCCTAGCACAGATACG. It yields the protein CSVETSGRPSTDT. The CDR3 in full is CSVETSGRPSTDTQYF.

With regard to this clone: With the read ending 3 residues before the CDR3 end, the germline J gene is used to fill in that end. V gene TRBV23-1 combines with J gene TRBJ2-5, with TRBD1 matching over 7 bases. TRBV23-1 is given ORF status, its function remaining uncertain. The CDR3 runs to 12 residues. V lost 6 bases to trimming and J lost 5 bases; unmatched junction nucleotides: 3. The CDR3 DNA, read in part, is TGCGCCAGCAGCGACAGGGAGGAGACC. This encodes CASSDREET. In full, the CDR3 is CASSDREETQYF.

This clone was counted between two and nine times. The CDR3 end is not reached by the read, which stops 3 residues before it; the germline J gene fills it in. V gene TRBV19 combines with J gene TRBJ1-2; possible D gene TRBD1, 5 bases. The CDR3 contains 13 residues. CDR1 is LNHDA and CDR2 is SQIVND in the germline V gene (reference sequence). The V and J ends lost 3 bases and 6 bases respectively, with 11 bases between them. This CDR3 is CASSMIRGDGYTF. The DNA read from the CDR3 is TGTGCCAGTAGTATGATTAGGGGCGATGGC.